This paragraph reports one TCR beta chain. As yet, its antigen is unknown. The data are from a study of high-grade serous ovarian cancer treatment subgroups. Study at large: Samples averaged roughly 14,000 reads and around 7,000 unique TCR beta rearrangements.

Germline V gives CDR1 KGHSH, CDR2 LQKENI. The V and J ends lost 2 bases and 5 bases respectively, with 1 base between them. CDR3 length equals 11 residues. Whole-study results and caveats: Different patients shared almost no repertoire; same-patient tumors shared 0.11 to 0.79. Only CDR3 was analyzed; CDR1 and CDR2 were not. Spatial context was lost because tumors were sequenced in bulk.

Method: immunoSEQ multiplex PCR; TCRdb's copy keeps in-frame clones and lacks some. The sample lists roughly 5,400 clones, roughly 69% seen once, with approximately 15% in the top ten. Tumor samples were taken before definitive surgery or chemotherapy. V and J are TRBV18 and TRBJ2-1; D ambiguous. The sequenced material came from tumor tissue. This sequence originates from a human donor with high-grade serous ovarian cancer. This chain's CDR3 is CASSPNNEQFF. Written as DNA, the CDR3 is TGTGCCAGCTCACCAAACAATGAGCAGTTCTTC.